A selection of T cell receptor beta chains follows, all from one sample in a study of T-cell reconstitution after alpha-beta-depleted transplantation in children. One entry per CDR3 protein, called by TCRdb with MiXCR from the PCR reads. This table holds roughly 100,000 distinct CDR3 sequences, about 8% found once. The sequenced sample was PBMCs from the stem cell graft donor, obtained from the stem cell graft. These receptor sequences come from a human donor who donated a stem cell graft to a child with congenital amegakaryocytic thrombocytopenia. CDR3s leave out the opening cysteine and the closing phenylalanine or tryptophan. A row's size may be missing; if present it is once, few, many or a size class.

CDR3: ASRAEMDTQY
size: large
V: TRBV2

CDR3: ASSLSPGQGVGAF
size: many
V: TRBV12-3/TRBV12-4

CDR3: ASSGGQGRQPQH
size: many
V: TRBV13

CDR3: ASSQDQASGAYNEQF
size: many
V: TRBV4-3

CDR3: SARQQPYEQY
size: NA
V: TRBV20-1

CDR3: ASSSGQGQPQH
size: many
V: TRBV7-9

CDR3: ASSLSQGNGEQY
size: NA
V: TRBV5-1

CDR3: ASSLVEFYEAF
size: many
V: TRBV7-9

CDR3: ASLDRGYTGELF
size: many
V: TRBV2

CDR3: ASSPRGDSTDTQY
size: many
V: TRBV5-1

CDR3: ASSLGLNSGNTIY
size: NA
V: TRBV28

CDR3: ASSSRLAGVSYEQY
size: many
V: TRBV5-5

CDR3: ASRQERNTEAF
size: many
V: TRBV6-5

CDR3: SAYEGGNEKLF
size: many
V: TRBV20-1

CDR3: ASSTGQSISTDTQY
size: many
V: TRBV7-8

CDR3: ASSLGRGASYEQY
size: many
V: TRBV12-3/TRBV12-4

CDR3: ASSLVGQGYTGELF
size: NA
V: TRBV21-1

CDR3: ASSGGLSTDTQY
size: many
V: TRBV2